The next 25 T cell receptor beta chains were all read from a single sample in a study of blood T cell repertoires in COVID-19. Sequencing used immunoSEQ multiplex PCR; TCRdb keeps in-frame clones, though not all of them. In the table there are tens of thousands of clones, about 86% of which are singletons. What was sequenced was peripheral blood. The source is a man over 45 with acute or convalescent COVID-19.

The J gene is TRBJ1-4, the V gene TRBV27; TRBD1 matches 7 bases. This CDR3 comprises 16 residues. In germline, CDR1 is MNHEY, CDR2 SMNVEV (reference sequence). The trim removed 5 bases at V and 5 bases at J, leaving 11 bases unmatched. The CDR3 spells CASSLSRQGKNEKLFF. CDR3 nucleotide sequence: TGTGCCAGCAGTCTCTCTAGACAGGGTAAAAATGAAAAACTGTTTTTT. Full variable domain (missing parts from reference TRBV27 and TRBJ1-4): EAQVTQNPRYLITVTGKKLTVTCSQNMNHEYMSWYRQDPGLGLRQIYYSMNVEVTDKGDVPEGYKVSRKEKRNFPLILESPSPNQTSLYFCASSLSRQGKNEKLFFGSGTQLSVL.

This sequence joins TRBV5-4 and TRBJ2-7, with 9 nucleotides matching TRBD2. Germline assignment: CDR1 SGHNT and CDR2 YYREEE (reference sequence). CDR3 size: 14 residues. V gave up 5 bases and J gave up 9 bases; unmatched junction bases: 12. The chain's CDR3 is CASSKAGGSPGQYF. Here the CDR3 DNA reads TGTGCCAGCAGTAAAGCGGGGGGCAGCCCGGGGCAGTACTTC.

The chain couples TRBV18 to TRBJ1-2, with 8 bases fitting TRBD1. This CDR3 has 16 amino acids. V gave up 3 bases and J gave up 8 bases; unmatched junction bases: 14. The germline CDR1 and CDR2 sequences are KGHSH and LQKENI. CDR3 DNA sequence: TGTGCCAGCTCACCGTTGGACAGGGTTGCCTCAGGGGGCTACACCTTC. Translated, it gives CASSPLDRVASGGYTF.

This chain links TRBV7-9 with TRBJ1-1; D remains unclear. Germline CDR1 reads SEHNR; CDR2 reads FQNEAQ (reference sequence). V was trimmed by 5 bases and J by 4 bases, leaving 14 bases between them. There are 14 residues in the CDR3. This CDR3 is CASSPLRRGTEAFF. The CDR3 nucleotides are TGTGCCAGCAGCCCACTTAGGAGAGGCACTGAAGCTTTCTTT.

The chain combines TRBV27 with TRBJ2-7; weak D call: TRBD2 (7 bases). Germline V gene lookup returns CDR1 MNHEY and CDR2 SMNVEV (reference sequence). The CDR3 has 15 residues. The V and J ends lost 4 bases and 6 bases respectively, with 19 bases between them. CDR3 DNA: TGTGCCAGCAGTTGGGGACCCGGGGGGCGGAGCGAGCAGTACTTC. Translation: CASSWGPGGRSEQYF.

V is TRBV9 and J is TRBJ1-1; D ambiguous. Germline V gene data show CDR1 as SGDLS and CDR2 as YYNGEE. Deletions cut 3 bases from V and 4 bases from J, with 13 bases between. The CDR3 extends over 14 amino acids. The CDR3 is CASSAGGVFTEAFF. The CDR3 coding sequence is TGTGCCAGCAGCGCGGGTGGTGTCTTCACTGAAGCTTTCTTT.

The chain links TRBV30 to TRBJ2-6, with 9 bases that match TRBD2. CDR3 length: 16 amino acids. The germline CDR1 and CDR2 sequences are GTSNPN and SVGIG (reference sequence). V shed 2 bases and J 4 bases; nucleotides not matched to a gene: 6. CDR3 protein: CAWSISGRPGANVLTF. CDR3 in DNA: TGTGCCTGGAGTATAAGCGGGAGGCCCGGGGCCAACGTCCTGACTTTC.

This clone was picked up one time. The J gene is TRBJ1-1, the V gene TRBV20-1, with 9 nucleotides matching TRBD1. The CDR3 has 15 residues. The ends lost 3 bases at V and 0 bases at J; junction bases unmatched: 5. The V gene's germline CDR1 is DFQATT and CDR2 SNEGSKA (reference sequence). Here the CDR3 reads CSASGTGSLNTEAFF. The CDR3 nucleotides read TGCAGTGCTAGTGGGACAGGGTCCCTGAACACTGAAGCTTTCTTT.

The rearrangement uses TRBV7-9 and TRBJ1-1, with D unclear. The germline V and J ends were trimmed by 3 bases and 0 bases, with 8 bases remaining between them. The CDR3 is 14 amino acids. Germline V lookup: CDR1 SEHNR, CDR2 FQNEAQ (reference sequence). The CDR3 here is CASSFRAMNTEAFF. In DNA, the CDR3 is TGTGCCAGCAGCTTCCGAGCTATGAACACTGAAGCTTTCTTT.

The J gene is TRBJ1-1, the V gene TRBV7-9; 10 bases map to TRBD1. The CDR3 contains 15 residues. Per germline, CDR1 SEHNR and CDR2 FQNEAQ (reference sequence). The junction had 8 bases not matched to a gene; V was cut back by 5 bases and J by 5 bases. CDR3: CASSGRDRGGTEAFF. The CDR3 nucleotides read TGTGCCAGCAGCGGCCGGGACAGGGGAGGGACTGAAGCTTTCTTT.

This clone is a singleton in its sample. The rearrangement uses TRBV19 and TRBJ2-5; D not certain. Germline V lookup: CDR1 LNHDA, CDR2 SQIVND (reference sequence). This CDR3 spans 12 amino acids. The V and J ends lost 6 bases and 0 bases respectively, with 5 bases between them. DNA for the CDR3: TGTGCCAGTAGGGGCTACCAAGAGACCCAGTACTTC. Residues: CASRGYQETQYF.

The chain joins TRBV4-1 to TRBJ2-2, with TRBD2 matching 9 bases. This CDR3 spans 16 amino acids. CDR1 MGHRA and CDR2 YSYEKL come from the germline V gene. V shed 4 bases, J shed 6 bases, and the junction held 9 bases outside the gene matches. CDR3 in amino acids: CASSPGLAVRPGELFF. The CDR3 DNA follows: TGCGCCAGCAGCCCGGGACTAGCCGTTCGTCCCGGGGAGCTGTTTTTT.

The gene calls are TRBV25-1 and TRBJ1-1; D uncertain. Germline CDR1 reads MGHDK; CDR2 reads SYGVNS. Between the trimmed V and J ends, which lost 7 bases and 4 bases, there was a span of 10 bases. This CDR3 region has 12 residues. The CDR3 nucleotides read TGTGCCAGCACCCTCCGGGGCACTGAAGCTTTCTTT. This sequence encodes CASTLRGTEAFF.

The chain has TRBV6-1 and TRBJ2-7; possibly TRBD1 for D (6 bases). The germline V and J ends were trimmed by 3 bases and 6 bases, with 15 bases remaining between them. Germline V CDR1 and CDR2: MNHNS, SASEGT. This CDR3 region has 14 residues. The chain's CDR3 is CASSDPARGAEQYF. As DNA, the CDR3 is TGTGCCAGCAGTGATCCGGCCAGGGGTGCCGAGCAGTACTTC.

The V and J genes are TRBV19 and TRBJ1-2; weak D call: TRBD1 (6 bases). V was shortened by 6 bases and J by 9 bases, with 29 bases between the two germline ends. Germline V gives CDR1 LNHDA, CDR2 SQIVND (reference sequence). The CDR3 extends over 17 amino acids. The CDR3 coding sequence is TGTGCCAGTAGCAAACCCGGACCGACAGGCACGTTGAAGCGCTACACCTTC. As protein: CASSKPGPTGTLKRYTF.

The chain carries TRBV10-2 and TRBJ2-1; 7 nucleotides line up with TRBD2. This CDR3 region has 14 residues. CDR1 and CDR2 (germline): WSHSY, SAAADI. J was trimmed by 9 bases and V by 8 bases; bases with no gene match: 13. The CDR3 is CASHGLEPSPEQFF. CDR3 bases: TGCGCCAGCCATGGACTAGAGCCTTCCCCTGAGCAGTTCTTC.

This chain uses TRBV30 with TRBJ1-5; unclear D gene. CDR1 is GTSNPN, CDR2 SVGIG, per germline (reference sequence). CDR3 length equals 14 residues. V was cut by 0 bases and J by 3 bases, with 9 bases left in between. The CDR3 coding sequence is TGTGCCTGGAGTGTACGACACTTCAATCAGCCCCAGCATTTT. Protein product: CAWSVRHFNQPQHF.

The gene calls are TRBV5-1 and TRBJ2-2; perhaps TRBD2 as D (7 bases). V lost 0 bases, J lost 3 bases, and 9 bases lay in between. The CDR3 has 15 amino acids. From germline, CDR1 is SGHRS and CDR2 YFSETQ. The CDR3 loop is CASSLAGGDTGELFF. CDR3 nucleotides: TGCGCCAGCAGCTTGGCGGGGGGCGACACCGGGGAGCTGTTTTTT. The full variable domain, in which reference TRBV5-1 and TRBJ2-2 provide the parts outside the CDR3, is KAGVTQTPRYLIKTRGQQVTLSCSPISGHRSVSWYQQTPGQGLQFLFEYFSETQRNKGNFPGRFSGRQFSNSRSEMNVSTLELGDSALYLCASSLAGGDTGELFFGEGSRLTVL.

This clone was seen once. This rearrangement joins TRBV28 to TRBJ2-7; 7 positions agree with TRBD2. Germline V gene lookup returns CDR1 MDHEN and CDR2 SYDVKM. This CDR3 region has 14 residues. The junction had 4 bases not matched to a gene; V was cut back by 5 bases and J by 0 bases. CDR3 protein: CASSPGGSSYEQYF. For the CDR3, the DNA is TGTGCCAGCAGTCCCGGGGGGAGCTCCTACGAGCAGTACTTC.

The chain is built from TRBV27 and TRBJ2-1; TRBD2 agrees at 7 bases. V gave up 11 bases and J gave up 4 bases; unmatched junction bases: 11. The CDR3 is 14 amino acids. The germline CDR1 and CDR2 sequences are MNHEY and SMNVEV (reference sequence). CDR3 sequence (DNA): TGTGCCGCGCTGGGAGGGAGCTCGTACAATGAGCAGTTCTTC. This translates into CAALGGSSYNEQFF.

V is TRBV3-1 (or the pseudogene TRBV3-2) and J is TRBJ2-6, with a possible D match to TRBD1 (6 bases). V shed 1 base and J shed 0 bases, with 28 bases lying between them. This CDR3 is built from 23 residues. In germline, CDR1 is LGHDT, CDR2 YNNKEL (reference sequence). Here the CDR3 DNA reads TGTGCCAGCAGCCAAGTCCCAGCGTTACAGGGCTCCACTGCAACCTCTGGGGCCAACGTCCTGACTTTC. It specifies CASSQVPALQGSTATSGANVLTF.

CDR3: CASSLEGGRNDNEQFF. The CDR3 DNA reads TGTGCCAGCAGCCTTGAGGGCGGGAGGAATGACAATGAGCAGTTCTTC. The genes are TRBV4-2 and TRBJ2-1; 8 bases match TRBD2. The CDR3 spans 16 residues. J gave up 5 bases and V 4 bases, and 10 bases lay outside the gene matches. The germline CDR1 and CDR2 sequences are LGHNA and YNFKEQ.

The chain links TRBV25-1 to TRBJ2-7, with 8 bases identical to TRBD1. This CDR3 is built from 15 residues. J was trimmed by 0 bases and V by 5 bases; bases with no gene match: 6. Germline V CDR1 and CDR2: MGHDK, SYGVNS. CDR3 residues: CASSRGGTGSYEQYF. CDR3 nucleotide sequence: TGTGCCAGCAGTAGAGGGGGGACAGGCTCCTACGAGCAGTACTTC.

The chain has TRBV18 and TRBJ1-1; D not certain. Germline CDR1 reads KGHSH; CDR2 reads LQKENI. Trimming left V 2 bases short and J 5 bases short, with 12 bases between. This CDR3 has 14 amino acids. CDR3 in amino acids: CASSPFEGSTEAFF. In DNA form, the CDR3 reads TGTGCCAGCTCACCATTCGAGGGTAGTACTGAAGCTTTCTTT.

This clone has a single count. The chain recombines TRBV18 with TRBJ2-7; perhaps TRBD1 as D (6 bases). Germline CDR1 and CDR2: KGHSH and LQKENI. The CDR3 is 13 amino acids. Trimming shortened V by 6 bases and J by 0 bases, and 9 bases separated the two germline ends. CDR3 region: CASSDSNSYEQYF. The CDR3 nucleotides read TGTGCCAGCTCGGACAGTAACTCCTACGAGCAGTACTTC. Based on the CDR3 plus reference TRBV18 and TRBJ2-7, the full variable domain is NAGVMQNPRHLVRRRGQEARLRCSPMKGHSHVYWYRQLPEEGLKFMVYLQKENIIDESGMPKERFSAEFPKEGPSILRIQQVVRGDSAAYFCASSDSNSYEQYFGPGTRLTVT.